This entry concerns a single T cell receptor (beta chain). Its antigen is not yet known. No much larger clone is present one base from it, and per-base qualities are unavailable. Collaborating institutions collected whole blood in K2EDTA tubes following their own protocols. For TCRbeta analysis, collaborator samples were shipped as frozen whole blood, as isolated PBMCs, or as DNA extracted from either sample type. The data were taken from a study of blood T cell repertoires in COVID-19 (dated by TCRdb to about 2020). Describing the broader study: The collaborator samples originated in the United States, Italy and Spain and spanned the acute and convalescent phases of COVID-19. The prospective study material was composed of cDNA or gDNA derived from T cells, B-cell-depleted T cells, or PBMCs. Subjects who had been exposed to COVID-19, were actively infected with it, or had recovered from it provided the deeply sampled blood TCRbeta repertoires that made up the dataset. The repertoires were released in a freely available public database intended as a resource for research on the immune response to SARS-CoV-2. Samples came from the ongoing ImmuneRACE study (first 160 participants) plus 1,254 subjects from 6 global collaborators. The sample metadata nearly always contained a de-identified subject ID, COVID-19 status, age in years and sex. HLA class I and class II types, where available, came from metadata supplied by the sample provider rather than from assay-based typing. Broader findings and caveats from the paper: The amount of clinical and demographic metadata varied by source and participant and was provided uncurated.

V is pruned by 3 bases and J by 4 bases, leaving 7 bases of the junction without a gene match. Taken from cysteine to phenylalanine, the CDR3 has 16 residues. The sequence is cut down to CDR3 DNA, 48 bases in frame from base 1. CDR1 and CDR2, looked up from the germline V gene (reference sequence), are WNHNN and SYGVQD. The immunoSEQ Assay, a bias-controlled multiplex PCR, was used to amplify TCRbeta CDR3 regions from genomic DNA. The original methods were these. Within the assay, amplification of reference gene primers was used to estimate how many nucleated cells each sample contained. To quantify the absolute abundance of each unique TCRbeta CDR3 rearrangement, sequence reads were collapsed and filtered. For each sample, productive Simpson clonality was calculated as the square root of Simpson's diversity index across productive rearrangements. This is the immuneACCESS table as TCRdb keeps it, with only in-frame sequences that have V and J called. A part of the clones is gone; compared with another copy, unresolved V genes explain less than half, and the rest is unexplained. V and J calls and clone size follow that table, whereas D and trimming were derived from the DNA. Counted in this sample were 100,000 to 150,000 clones; around three quarters of them appeared once. 2.2% of the sample is in the top ten clones.

The TCR was taken from a woman in her seventies with acute or convalescent COVID-19. The sample taken for sequencing was peripheral blood. This sequence uses TRBV10-1 and TRBJ1-5, and 9 bases in between align with TRBD1. The CDR3 has the sequence CASSEGGQGKNQPQHF. The sequence in DNA is TGCGCCAGCAGTGAAGGGGGACAGGGAAAAAATCAGCCCCAGCATTTT.